This passage covers 18 T cell receptor beta chains from one sample sequenced in a study of blood T cell repertoires in COVID-19. Repertoires were generated with immunoSEQ multiplex PCR, while TCRdb's copy carries only in-frame clones and drops some. The sample includes 65,000 to 80,000 clones, 82% of them seen just once. Sequenced input: peripheral blood. All receptors derive from a human donor in a cohort sampled during active COVID-19.

This clone was found a few times. V usage is TRBV7-9 and J usage is TRBJ2-1, with 9 nucleotides matching TRBD2. CDR1 SEHNR and CDR2 FQNEAQ come from the germline V gene (reference sequence). The CDR3 has 16 amino acids. With 2 bases clipped from V and 7 bases from J, the junction kept 9 bases outside the gene matches. The CDR3 protein is CASSLFGGGARNEQFF. DNA for the CDR3: TGTGCCAGCAGCTTATTCGGCGGGGGGGCTCGGAATGAGCAGTTCTTC.

This chain uses TRBV11-2 with TRBJ2-7; 9 bases fit TRBD2. J gave up 3 bases and V 5 bases, and 8 bases lay outside the gene matches. The CDR3 extends over 15 amino acids. CDR1 is SGHAT and CDR2 is FQNNGV in the germline V gene. CDR3 sequence reads: CASSLSRGGIYEQYF. The CDR3, as DNA: TGTGCCAGCAGCCTATCGCGGGGGGGAATCTACGAGCAGTACTTC. Full variable domain (remainder filled in from reference TRBV11-2 and TRBJ2-7): EAGVAQSPRYKIIEKRQSVAFWCNPISGHATLYWYQQILGQGPKLLIQFQNNGVVDDSQLPKDRFSAERLKGVDSTLKIQPAKLEDSAVYLCASSLSRGGIYEQYFGPGTRLTVT.

This clone was seen a few times. The chain links TRBV18 to TRBJ1-6; D is unclear. Trimming stripped 3 bases from V and 4 bases from J, with 10 bases between. There are 15 residues in the CDR3. CDR1 is KGHSH, CDR2 LQKENI, per germline. CDR3 in amino acids: CASSPAGKYNSPLHF. The CDR3 coding sequence is TGTGCCAGCTCACCGGCCGGGAAATATAATTCACCCCTCCACTTT. Together with reference TRBV18 and TRBJ1-6, the CDR3 gives the full variable domain: NAGVMQNPRHLVRRRGQEARLRCSPMKGHSHVYWYRQLPEEGLKFMVYLQKENIIDESGMPKERFSAEFPKEGPSILRIQQVVRGDSAAYFCASSPAGKYNSPLHFGNGTRLTVT.

J is TRBJ1-4 and V is TRBV28, with 7 bases lining up with TRBD1. The germline V gene encodes CDR1 MDHEN and CDR2 SYDVKM. This CDR3 spans 15 amino acids. Trimming removed 6 bases from V and 3 bases from J; junction bases left unmatched: 7. In nucleotides, the CDR3 is TGTGCCAGCAGGAGGGGCGGGACAGCTAATGAAAAACTGTTTTTT. It codes for CASRRGGTANEKLFF. The variable domain in full, with the rest retrieved from reference TRBV28 and TRBJ1-4, is DVKVTQSSRYLVKRTGEKVFLECVQDMDHENMFWYRQDPGLGLRLIYFSYDVKMKEKGDIPEGYSVSREKKERFSLILESASTNQTSMYLCASRRGGTANEKLFFGSGTQLSVL.

The chain uses TRBV5-6 and TRBJ1-3, with no clear D. Germline V CDR1 and CDR2: SGHDT, YYEEEE. The V gene lost 3 bases and the J gene lost 0 bases, with 10 bases spanning the gap. The CDR3 extends over 15 amino acids. CDR3 DNA: TGTGCCAGCAGCTACCGACGGAGCTCTGGAAACACCATATATTTT. It encodes CASSYRRSSGNTIYF.

The rearrangement joins TRBV28 to TRBJ1-2, with D possibly matching TRBD1 (6 bases). CDR3 length: 13 residues. Trimming left V 2 bases short and J 4 bases short, with 8 bases between. The V gene's germline CDR1 is MDHEN and CDR2 SYDVKM. CDR3 DNA: TGTGCCAGCAGTTTAGGACAGCCCTATGGCTACACCTTC. This sequence encodes CASSLGQPYGYTF.

V is TRBV29-1 and J is TRBJ2-3, with TRBD2 matching 7 bases. Trimming removed 6 bases from V and 4 bases from J; junction bases left unmatched: 4. Looked up from germline, CDR1 is SQVTM and CDR2 is ANQGSEA. This CDR3 comprises 12 residues. CDR3 sequence reads: CSVRTRADTQYF. The CDR3 bases are TGCAGCGTCCGGACTAGAGCAGATACGCAGTATTTT.

This clone was seen a few times. The chain carries TRBV6-4 and TRBJ2-7; D might be TRBD2 (5 bases). CDR1 and CDR2 (germline): MRHNA, SNTAGT. Trimming left V 7 bases short and J 3 bases short, with 13 bases between. CDR3 length equals 13 residues. CDR3: CASKYRTDYEQYF. CDR3 DNA sequence: TGTGCCAGCAAATACCGGACTGACTACGAGCAGTACTTC.

Many counts were recorded for this clone. This rearrangement joins TRBV5-1 to TRBJ2-5; 8 bases are a match to TRBD1. CDR1 is SGHRS and CDR2 is YFSETQ in the germline V gene. The CDR3 is made up of 16 amino acids. J lost 6 bases, V lost 4 bases, and 14 bases had no gene match. CDR3 amino acids: CASSLNKGQAEKTQYF. In DNA, the CDR3 is TGCGCCAGCAGCCTAAACAAGGGACAGGCCGAAAAGACCCAGTACTTC.

V usage is TRBV10-3 and J usage is TRBJ2-1, with TRBD2 matching over 9 bases. CDR3 length equals 16 residues. Trimming at V came to 3 bases and at J to 3 bases, leaving 6 bases not matched to a gene. Germline V CDR1 and CDR2: ENHRY, SYGVKD. In DNA form, the CDR3 reads TGTGCCATCAGTGATGGGCTAGCGGGGTTCTACAATGAGCAGTTCTTC. Translation: CAISDGLAGFYNEQFF.

The CDR3 bases are TGTGCCAGCAGCCACAGGATTGAACTGTTTTTT. Translating it yields CASSHRIELFF. The chain joins TRBV11-2 to TRBJ1-4, with a weak D call TRBD1 (5 bases). V was shortened by 5 bases and J by 12 bases, with 10 bases between the two germline ends. Germline V lookup: CDR1 SGHAT, CDR2 FQNNGV. This CDR3 spans 11 amino acids.

This chain connects TRBV7-6 to TRBJ1-3; D not resolved. Trimming took off 0 bases at V and 0 bases at J, with 9 bases between the two ends. The CDR3 length is 16 residues. Germline-derived CDR1 and CDR2 are SGHVS and FNYEAQ. CDR3 in DNA: TGTGCCAGCAGCTTAGCGTTTCAGGCCTCTGGAAACACCATATATTTT. It specifies CASSLAFQASGNTIYF.

The chain is built from TRBV18 and TRBJ1-1; maybe TRBD1 (5 bases). The CDR3 loop spans 14 amino acids. The germline V gene has CDR1 KGHSH and CDR2 LQKENI. Trimming removed 4 bases from V and 1 base from J, with 10 bases in between. The CDR3 nucleotides are TGTGCCAGCTCACTATCGGGGGGGAACACTGAAGCTTTCTTT. It specifies CASSLSGGNTEAFF.

The chain links TRBV10-1 to TRBJ2-1; TRBD1 agrees at 7 bases. Germline CDR1 and CDR2: WNHNN and SYGVQD (reference sequence). The CDR3 runs to 13 residues. V dropped 0 bases and J dropped 9; count of bases not matched to a gene: 2. Written as DNA, the CDR3 is TGCGCCAGCAGTGAGTCGGGGACAGTTGAGCAGTTCTTC. This gives the protein CASSESGTVEQFF.

This clone turned up a few times. The CDR3: CASSKSGEQYF. The DNA for the CDR3 is TGTGCCAGCAGCAAATCCGGCGAGCAGTACTTC. The chain employs TRBV21-1 and TRBJ2-7; the listed D gene, TRBD2, was not tested against the DNA. TRBV21-1 is a listed pseudogene. The CDR3 contains 11 residues.

V is TRBV25-1 and J is TRBJ2-7; 7 nucleotides line up with TRBD2. V dropped 2 bases and J dropped 2; count of bases not matched to a gene: 6. Germline V gene data show CDR1 as MGHDK and CDR2 as SYGVNS. The CDR3 spans 15 residues. The CDR3 sequence: CASSEGGGRTYEQYF. The CDR3 DNA reads as TGTGCCAGCAGTGAAGGGGGGGGAAGGACCTACGAGCAGTACTTC.

The DNA for the CDR3 is TGTGCCAGTGGGACAGGGATAGACTACGAGCAGTACTTC. Translating it yields CASGTGIDYEQYF. The chain recombines TRBV19 with TRBJ2-7; 9 bases align to TRBD1. J was trimmed by 3 bases and V by 8 bases; bases with no gene match: 5. The CDR3 loop spans 13 amino acids. Germline CDR1 reads LNHDA; CDR2 reads SQIVND (reference sequence).

V gene TRBV6-5 combines with J gene TRBJ2-7; 7 bases map to TRBD2. The CDR3 loop spans 15 amino acids. V dropped 4 bases and J dropped 6; count of bases not matched to a gene: 12. CDR1 and CDR2 from the germline V gene are MNHEY and SVGAGI. The CDR3 sequence is CASSSPAGRKAEQYF. In nucleotides, the CDR3 is TGTGCCAGCAGTTCCCCAGCGGGGCGGAAGGCCGAGCAGTACTTC.